This T cell receptor beta chain was captured by sequencing in a study of CD8 T cells in Susac syndrome. Turning to this clonotype: The antigen is undetermined.

With random hexamers, reverse transcription was performed on about 0.5 to 1 ug of RNA. An immunoSEQ multiplex PCR amplified TCR beta CDR3 over 54 Vbeta and 13 Jbeta. TCRdb re-called the immunoSEQ multiplex PCR reads with MiXCR, one entry per CDR3 protein. The sample records roughly 110,000 distinct CDR3 sequences, just under 95% being singletons. Both CD4+ and CD8+ T cells were negatively isolated, and TEMRA cells underwent FACS enrichment. The CDR3 has 16 residues. Trimming removed 3 bases from V and 4 bases from J, with 18 bases in between. Germline V gene sequence: CDR1 LNHDA, CDR2 SQIVND (reference sequence). Study-level points and caveats: By the study's own acknowledgment, its TCR sequencing and HLA analysis included relatively few individuals.

The sequenced material came from CD8+ T cells from PBMCs. The chain joins TRBV19 to TRBJ1-1; D unclear. The source of this sequence is a human donor in good health. This CDR3 reads CASSMMISAVGTEAFF. The CDR3 DNA reads as TGTGCCAGTAGTATGATGATCTCGGCAGTGGGCACTGAAGCTTTCTTT.